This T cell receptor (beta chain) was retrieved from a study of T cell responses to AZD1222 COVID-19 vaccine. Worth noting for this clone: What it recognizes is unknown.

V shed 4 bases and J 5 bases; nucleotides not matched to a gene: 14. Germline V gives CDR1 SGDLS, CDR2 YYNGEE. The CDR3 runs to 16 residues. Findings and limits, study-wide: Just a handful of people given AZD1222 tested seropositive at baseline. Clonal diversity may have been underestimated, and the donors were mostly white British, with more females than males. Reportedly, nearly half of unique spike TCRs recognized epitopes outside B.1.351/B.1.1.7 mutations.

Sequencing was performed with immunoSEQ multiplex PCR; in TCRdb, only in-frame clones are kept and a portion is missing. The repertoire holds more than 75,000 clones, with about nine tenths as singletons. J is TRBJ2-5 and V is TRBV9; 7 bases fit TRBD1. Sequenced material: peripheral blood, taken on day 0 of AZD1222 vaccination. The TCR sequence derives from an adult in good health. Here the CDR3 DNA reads TGTGCCAGCAGCCCAGACACAGGGGAACTTAGCGAGACCCAGTACTTC. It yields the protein CASSPDTGELSETQYF.